One TCR beta chain is described in this entry. Its antigen is not known. The data belong to a study of cytomegalovirus exposure and HLA in healthy donors. Germline V gene sequence: CDR1 MDHEN, CDR2 SYDVKM. The V gene end was trimmed by 5 bases and the J gene end by 6 bases; junction bases not matched to a gene: 9. This CDR3 spans 15 amino acids. 60 Vbeta and 13 Jbeta primers were used in PCR. Sequencing used immunoSEQ multiplex PCR; TCRdb keeps in-frame clones, though not all of them. Of 250,000 to 300,000 clones in the sample, 84% were seen once. Findings and limits, study-wide: Equally common other TCR beta chains were less clonally expanded than HLA-associated ones, a later analysis found. Cytomegalovirus status was reportedly diagnosed by the classifier with high sensitivity and specificity. In an earlier analysis, about 87% or about 30%: the productive usage of most TCR beta V segments. The presence/absence work took it that sequencing depth was about the same across donors.

This clonotype originated in a woman between 40 and 55 years old in good health and CMV-seropositive. The chain uses TRBV28 and TRBJ1-4, with 7 bases lining up with TRBD1. Material: PBMCs. Here the CDR3 reads CASSVYRGADEKLFF. The CDR3 DNA follows: TGTGCCAGCAGTGTGTACAGGGGCGCCGATGAAAAACTGTTTTTT.